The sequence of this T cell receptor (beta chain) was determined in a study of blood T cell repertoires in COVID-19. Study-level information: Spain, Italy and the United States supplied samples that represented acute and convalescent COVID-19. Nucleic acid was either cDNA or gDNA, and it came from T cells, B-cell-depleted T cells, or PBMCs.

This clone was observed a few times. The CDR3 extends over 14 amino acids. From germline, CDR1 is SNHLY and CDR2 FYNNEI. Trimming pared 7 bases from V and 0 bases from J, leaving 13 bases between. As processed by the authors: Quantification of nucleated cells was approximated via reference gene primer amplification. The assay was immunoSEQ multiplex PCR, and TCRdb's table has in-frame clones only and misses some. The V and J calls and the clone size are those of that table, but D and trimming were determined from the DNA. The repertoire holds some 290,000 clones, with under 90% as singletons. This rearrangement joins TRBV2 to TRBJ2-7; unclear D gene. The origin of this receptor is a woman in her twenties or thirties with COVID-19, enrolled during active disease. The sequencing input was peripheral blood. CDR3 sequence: CASMPRWSSYEQYF. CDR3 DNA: TGTGCCAGCATGCCGCGCTGGAGCTCCTACGAGCAGTACTTC.